This T cell receptor beta chain was identified during a study of glioma-infiltrating T cells after dendritic cell vaccination (dated by TCRdb to 2016 to 2017). In terms of the full investigation: The cohort comprised around 15 glioblastoma patients from Phase I and II dendritic cell vaccination trials, 9 newly diagnosed and 6 with recurrent disease. Survival after dendritic cell vaccination was correlated with TCR sequencing metrics such as TIL content and the overlap between tumor and blood repertoires. Between about 2002 and 2013, the patients were given dendritic cell vaccination pulsed with autologous tumor lysate. Each patient was given three intradermal dendritic cell vaccine injections, spaced two weeks apart, in the arm below the axilla. To make the vaccine, monocyte-derived dendritic cells were cultured for approximately 7 days with IL-4 and GM-CSF and then pulsed overnight with autologous tumor lysate. Deep sequencing of TCR beta CDR3 regions was used to quantify tumor-infiltrating lymphocyte content and compare tumor and blood repertoires in dendritic cell-vaccinated glioblastoma patients.

V is cut by 0 bases and J by 9 bases, and the space between the germline ends is 6 bases. Counted from cysteine to phenylalanine, this CDR3 has 11 amino acids. Only the CDR3 portion is preserved as DNA: 33 bases, with reading frame beginning at the first base. CDR1 DFQATT and CDR2 SNEGSKA are derived from the germline V gene (reference sequence). Remarks on this clone: The target of this receptor is not known. Per-nucleotide qualities are absent, and no much larger clonotype sits a single base away.

The full study reports these points: The three-group TCR overlap response model was characterized as speculative, and prospective validation of the model was stated to be required. After dendritic cell vaccination, a higher estimated pretreatment TIL content predicted longer time to progression and overall survival. TCR clonality showed no direct relationship with survival, which suggests that a diverse polyclonal response may matter. The cohort was small and heterogeneous, with few patients having full blood and tumor sets and even fewer initial-recurrent tumor pairs.

Using the immunoSEQ assay, TCRB CDR3 regions were amplified from roughly 1.9 micrograms of genomic DNA, or from all available DNA when less than that was on hand. Multiplex PCR used 60 forward primers for TCR V beta segments and 13 reverse primers for J beta segments. To estimate reads per starting template, synthetic control templates were spiked into each sample at limiting dilution. The Illumina HiSeq System generated 87 bp sequencing reads. The paper's data handling went like this. PCR and sequencing errors were removed by a nearest neighbor algorithm that merged closely related sequences. TCR overlap was defined as the percentage of unique tumor TCR beta sequences that were also found in the peripheral blood of the same patient. The table was pulled from immuneACCESS by TCRdb, which kept in-frame rearrangements only. Such tables lose some clones; where checked, under half of the loss comes from unresolved V genes, and the rest has no known cause. V, J and clone size are those of that table, while D and trimming were read from the DNA. In all, the sample holds tens of thousands of clones, and roughly four fifths of those were seen once. Less than 8% of the sample is in the top ten clones.

The sample's time point label, decoded: after dendritic cell vaccination, including at tumor progression/relapse. Patients were selected for having adequate residual fresh-frozen tumor tissue and more than two years of available survival data. Although molecular status otherwise differed among the glioblastoma patients, no patient had an isocitrate dehydrogenase mutation. PBMC were collected before vaccination, two weeks after the third vaccination, and at tumor progression if progression occurred. The Qiagen DNeasy Blood extraction Kit was used for extraction of genomic DNA. The sequence came from a human donor with glioblastoma. The V gene is TRBV20-1 and the J gene is TRBJ1-5; too little of a D gene remains to name it. Source: blood, taken after dendritic cell vaccination. The nucleotides are TGCAGTGCTAGAGATAGCGGGCCCCAGCATTTT. The resulting protein is CSARDSGPQHF.